The following is a TCR beta chain sequence with its context. Its matching antigen is unknown. This entry belongs to a study of beta chain features in type 1 diabetes. Overall study context: Examination covered around 100 million sorted cells spanning all samples. The study, taken as a whole, reports: Cells with high TCR expression could be over-represented when cDNA is sequenced. TCRB CDR3s were moderately but significantly shorter in Type 1 diabetes patients in all four CD4+ subsets.

Trimming cost V 5 bases and J 0 bases, with 12 bases left between them. Per the germline V gene, CDR1 is MNHNY and CDR2 is SVGAGI (reference sequence). The CDR3 has 15 amino acids. Sorted populations were all over 95% pure. Expressed TCRB transcripts got sequenced, as all isolated RNA was reverse transcribed. Produced via immunoSEQ multiplex PCR; TCRdb's table is partial and in-frame only. The data hold approximately 730,000 clones, with over 10% observed a single time. Sequenced sample: naive CD4+ T cells from blood. The chain has TRBV6-6 and TRBJ2-3, with D perhaps assigned TRBD1 or TRBD2 (5 bases each). The origin of this receptor is a man in his late teens or twenties with type 1 diabetes. CDR3 in amino acids: CASSPRGPSTDTQYF. The CDR3 bases are TGTGCCAGCAGTCCTCGGGGACCCAGCACAGATACGCAGTATTTT.